The TCR beta chain under discussion was sequenced for a study of blood T cell repertoires in COVID-19. Overall study context: COVID-19 samples collected from the United States, Italy and Spain covered acute and convalescent phases. Nucleic acid was either cDNA or gDNA, and it came from T cells, B-cell-depleted T cells, or PBMCs.

CDR1 and CDR2 from the germline V gene are WNHNN and SYGVQD (reference sequence). This CDR3 contains 16 residues. The ends were cut back, 0 bases at V and 4 bases at J, with 15 bases in the middle. Authors' data handling: Amplifying reference gene primers gave estimates of nucleated cell counts. Here immunoSEQ multiplex PCR was the method, and the copy in TCRdb shows in-frame clones only, minus some. That table gives V, J and clone size, and the DNA gave D and trimming. The table has 50,000 or so clones, over 85% seen once. Sequences were obtained from peripheral blood. V gene TRBV10-1 combines with J gene TRBJ1-2, with D perhaps TRBD1 (6 bases). The clonotype comes from a human donor in a cohort sampled during active COVID-19. CDR3: CASSESGAPLLYGYTF. The CDR3 coding sequence is TGCGCCAGCAGTGAGTCGGGGGCACCGTTACTCTATGGCTACACCTTC.